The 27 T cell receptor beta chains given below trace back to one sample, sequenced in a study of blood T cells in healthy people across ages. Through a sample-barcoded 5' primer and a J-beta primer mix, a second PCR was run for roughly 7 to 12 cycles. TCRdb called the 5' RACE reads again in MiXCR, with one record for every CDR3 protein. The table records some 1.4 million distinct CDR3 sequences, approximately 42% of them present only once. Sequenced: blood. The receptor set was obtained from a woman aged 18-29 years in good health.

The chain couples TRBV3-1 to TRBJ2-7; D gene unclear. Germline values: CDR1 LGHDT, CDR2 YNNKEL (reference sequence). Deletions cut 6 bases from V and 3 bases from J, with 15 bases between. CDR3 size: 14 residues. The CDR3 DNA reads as TGTGCCAGCAGTTTCGGACCGACCTACTACGAGCAGTACTTC. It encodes CASSFGPTYYEQYF.

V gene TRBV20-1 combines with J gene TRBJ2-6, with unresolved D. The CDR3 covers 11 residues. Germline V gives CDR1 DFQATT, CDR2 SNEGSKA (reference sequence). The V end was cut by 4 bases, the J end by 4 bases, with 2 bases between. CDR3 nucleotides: TGCAGTGCTATCGGGGCCAACGTCCTGACTTTC. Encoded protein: CSAIGANVLTF.

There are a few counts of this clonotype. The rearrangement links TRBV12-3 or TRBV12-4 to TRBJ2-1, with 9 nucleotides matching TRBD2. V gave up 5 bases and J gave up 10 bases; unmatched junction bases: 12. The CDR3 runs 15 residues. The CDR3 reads CASSKAGGVQWEQFF. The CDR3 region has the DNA TGTGCCAGCAGTAAAGCGGGAGGCGTACAATGGGAGCAGTTCTTC.

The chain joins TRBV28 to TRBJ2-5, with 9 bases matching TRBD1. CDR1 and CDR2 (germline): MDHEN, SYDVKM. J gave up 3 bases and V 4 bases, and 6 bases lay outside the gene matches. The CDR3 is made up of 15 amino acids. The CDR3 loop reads CASSSRDRDKETQYF. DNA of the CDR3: TGTGCCAGCAGTTCGCGGGACAGGGACAAAGAGACCCAGTACTTC.

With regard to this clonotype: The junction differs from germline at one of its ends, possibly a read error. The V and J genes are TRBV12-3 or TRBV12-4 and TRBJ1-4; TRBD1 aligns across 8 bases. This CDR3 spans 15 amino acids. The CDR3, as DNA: TGTGCCAGCAGTTCTCAGGGGGCAACTAATGAAATACTGTTTTTT. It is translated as CASSSQGATNEILFF.

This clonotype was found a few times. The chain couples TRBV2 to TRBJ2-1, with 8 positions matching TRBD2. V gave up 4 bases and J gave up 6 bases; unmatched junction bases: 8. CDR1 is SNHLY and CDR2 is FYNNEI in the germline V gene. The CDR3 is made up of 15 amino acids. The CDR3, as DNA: TGTGCCAGCAGTGGGACTAGCCTTCCCATCAATGAGCAGTTCTTC. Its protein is CASSGTSLPINEQFF.

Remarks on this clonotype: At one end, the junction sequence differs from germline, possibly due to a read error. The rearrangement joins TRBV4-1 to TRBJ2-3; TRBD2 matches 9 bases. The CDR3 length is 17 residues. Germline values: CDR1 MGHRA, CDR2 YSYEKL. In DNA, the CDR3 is TGCGCCAGCAGCCAAGACGTTAGCGGGGGAGCCACAGCTACGCAGTATTTT. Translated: CASSQDVSGGATATQYF.

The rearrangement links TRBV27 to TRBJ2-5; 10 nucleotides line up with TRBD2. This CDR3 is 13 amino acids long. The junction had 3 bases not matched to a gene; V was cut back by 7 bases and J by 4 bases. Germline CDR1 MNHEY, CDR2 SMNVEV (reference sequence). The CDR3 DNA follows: TGTGCCAGCACACAGCGGGGGGGAGAGACCCAGTACTTC. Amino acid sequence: CASTQRGGETQYF.

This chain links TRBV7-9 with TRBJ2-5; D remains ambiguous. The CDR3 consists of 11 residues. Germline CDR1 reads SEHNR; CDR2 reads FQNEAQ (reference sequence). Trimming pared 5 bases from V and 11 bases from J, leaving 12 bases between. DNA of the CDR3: TGTGCCAGCAGCCTCCAGATTGAGCAGTACTTC. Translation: CASSLQIEQYF.

This chain's CDR3 is CSARDLLTPLGGLAKNIQYF. CDR3 nucleotide sequence: TGCAGTGCTAGAGATCTCTTGACTCCCCTAGGGGGGCTAGCCAAAAACATTCAGTACTTC. This rearrangement joins TRBV20-1 to TRBJ2-4; D possibly matches TRBD1 or TRBD2 (6 bases each). Trimming took off 0 bases at V and 0 bases at J, with 24 bases between the two ends. The CDR3 extends over 20 amino acids. Germline V lookup: CDR1 DFQATT, CDR2 SNEGSKA (reference sequence).

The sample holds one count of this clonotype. This chain's CDR3 is CSAPGPHTYEQYF. DNA for the CDR3: TGCAGTGCACCGGGACCCCACACCTACGAGCAGTACTTC. This sequence joins TRBV20-1 and TRBJ2-7; D tentatively reads TRBD1 or TRBD2 (5 bases each). The CDR3 extends over 13 amino acids. Trimming took off 6 bases at V and 2 bases at J, with 14 bases between the two ends. Per germline, CDR1 DFQATT and CDR2 SNEGSKA (reference sequence).

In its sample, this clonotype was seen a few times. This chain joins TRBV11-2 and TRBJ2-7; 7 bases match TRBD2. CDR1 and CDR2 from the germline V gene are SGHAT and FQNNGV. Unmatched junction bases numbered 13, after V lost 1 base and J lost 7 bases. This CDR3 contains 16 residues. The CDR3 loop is CASSLAGRGGIDEQYF. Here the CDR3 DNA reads TGTGCCAGCAGCTTAGCGGGGCGGGGAGGGATCGATGAGCAGTACTTC.

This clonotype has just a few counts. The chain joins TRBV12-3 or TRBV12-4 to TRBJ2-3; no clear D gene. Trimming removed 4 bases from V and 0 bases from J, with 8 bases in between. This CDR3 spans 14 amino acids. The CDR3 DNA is TGTGCCAGCAGTTACGCCCACAGCACAGATACGCAGTATTTT. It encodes CASSYAHSTDTQYF.

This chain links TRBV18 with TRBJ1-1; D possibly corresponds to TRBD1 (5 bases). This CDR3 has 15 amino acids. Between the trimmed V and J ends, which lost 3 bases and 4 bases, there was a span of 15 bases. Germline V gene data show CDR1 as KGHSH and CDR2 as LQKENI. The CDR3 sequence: CASSPTRGFTTEAFF. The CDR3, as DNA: TGTGCCAGCTCACCTACCCGGGGGTTTACCACTGAAGCTTTCTTT. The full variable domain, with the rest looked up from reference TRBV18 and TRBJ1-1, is NAGVMQNPRHLVRRRGQEARLRCSPMKGHSHVYWYRQLPEEGLKFMVYLQKENIIDESGMPKERFSAEFPKEGPSILRIQQVVRGDSAAYFCASSPTRGFTTEAFFGQGTRLTVV.

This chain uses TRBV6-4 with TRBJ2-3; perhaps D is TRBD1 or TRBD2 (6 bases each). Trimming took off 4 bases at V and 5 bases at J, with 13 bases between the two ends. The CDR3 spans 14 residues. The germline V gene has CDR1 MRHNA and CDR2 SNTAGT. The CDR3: CASSASGGKDTQYF. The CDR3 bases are TGTGCCAGCAGTGCATCCGGGGGCAAAGATACGCAGTATTTT.

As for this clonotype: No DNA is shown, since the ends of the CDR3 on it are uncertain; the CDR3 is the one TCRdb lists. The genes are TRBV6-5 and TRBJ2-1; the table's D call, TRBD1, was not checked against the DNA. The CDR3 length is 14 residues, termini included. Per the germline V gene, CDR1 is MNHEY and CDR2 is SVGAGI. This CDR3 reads CASSTSTGGGEQFF.

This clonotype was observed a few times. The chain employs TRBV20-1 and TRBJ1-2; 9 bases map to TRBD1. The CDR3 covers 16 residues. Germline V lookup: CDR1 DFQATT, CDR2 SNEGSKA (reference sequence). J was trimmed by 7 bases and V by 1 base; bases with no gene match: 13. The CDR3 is CSARADPRDREFGYTF. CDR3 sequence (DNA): TGCAGTGCTAGAGCAGACCCCCGGGACAGGGAATTTGGCTACACCTTC.

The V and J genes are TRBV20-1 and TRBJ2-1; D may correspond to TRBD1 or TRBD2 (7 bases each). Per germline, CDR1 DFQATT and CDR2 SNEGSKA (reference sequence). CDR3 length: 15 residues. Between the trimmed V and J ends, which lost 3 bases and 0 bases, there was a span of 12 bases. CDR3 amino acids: CSARARGGSYNEQFF. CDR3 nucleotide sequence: TGCAGTGCTAGGGCCAGGGGGGGCTCCTACAATGAGCAGTTCTTC.

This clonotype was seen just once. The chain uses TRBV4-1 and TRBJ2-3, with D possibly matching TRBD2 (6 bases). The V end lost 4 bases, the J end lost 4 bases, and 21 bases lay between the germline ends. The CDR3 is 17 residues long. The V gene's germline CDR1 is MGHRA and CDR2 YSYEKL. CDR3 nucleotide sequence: TGCGCCAGCAGCCGCGTACAAACCGCTAGCGTACCAGATACGCAGTATTTT. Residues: CASSRVQTASVPDTQYF.

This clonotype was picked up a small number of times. CDR3 in DNA: TGTGCCAGCAGCAGAGCGGGAGTTGAGACCCAGTACTTC. This sequence encodes CASSRAGVETQYF. The chain is built from TRBV6-6 and TRBJ2-5; 8 bases agree with TRBD2. CDR1 is MNHNY, CDR2 SVGAGI, per germline (reference sequence). The CDR3 extends over 13 amino acids. The trim removed 6 bases at V and 5 bases at J, leaving 5 bases unmatched.

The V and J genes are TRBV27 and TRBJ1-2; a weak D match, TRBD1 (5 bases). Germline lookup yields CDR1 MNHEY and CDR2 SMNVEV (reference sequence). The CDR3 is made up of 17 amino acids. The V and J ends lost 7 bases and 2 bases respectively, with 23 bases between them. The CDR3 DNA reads TGTGCCAGCAATCCTCTCGGCGGGGGGAAACTCAACTATGGCTACACCTTC. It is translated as CASNPLGGGKLNYGYTF.

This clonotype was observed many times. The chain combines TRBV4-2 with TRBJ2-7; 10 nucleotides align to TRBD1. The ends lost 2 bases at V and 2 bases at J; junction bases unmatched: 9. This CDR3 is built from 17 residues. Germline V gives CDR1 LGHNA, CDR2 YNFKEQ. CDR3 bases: TGTGCCAGCAGCCAACCCTTCGGGACAGGGGCCACCTACGAGCAGTACTTC. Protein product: CASSQPFGTGATYEQYF.

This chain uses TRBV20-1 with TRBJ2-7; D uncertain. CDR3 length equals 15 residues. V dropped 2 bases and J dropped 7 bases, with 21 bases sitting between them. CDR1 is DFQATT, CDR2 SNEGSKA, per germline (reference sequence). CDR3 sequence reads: CSARPLHSDVDEQYF. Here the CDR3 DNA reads TGCAGTGCTAGACCCCTTCATAGTGATGTGGATGAGCAGTACTTC.

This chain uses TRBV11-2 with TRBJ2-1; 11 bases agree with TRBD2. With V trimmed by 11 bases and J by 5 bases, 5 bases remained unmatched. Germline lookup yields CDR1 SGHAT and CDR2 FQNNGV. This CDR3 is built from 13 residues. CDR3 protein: CASRLAGNNEQFF. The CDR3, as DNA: TGTGCCTCACGACTAGCGGGAAACAATGAGCAGTTCTTC.

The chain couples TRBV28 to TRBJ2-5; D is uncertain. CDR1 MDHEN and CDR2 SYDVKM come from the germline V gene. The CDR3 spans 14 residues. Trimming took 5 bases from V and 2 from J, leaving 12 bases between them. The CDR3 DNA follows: TGTGCCAGCAGTCAGTTGACCCAACAAGAGACCCAGTACTTC. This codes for CASSQLTQQETQYF. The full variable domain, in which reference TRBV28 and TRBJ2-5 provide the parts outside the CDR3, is DVKVTQSSRYLVKRTGEKVFLECVQDMDHENMFWYRQDPGLGLRLIYFSYDVKMKEKGDIPEGYSVSREKKERFSLILESASTNQTSMYLCASSQLTQQETQYFGPGTRLLVL.

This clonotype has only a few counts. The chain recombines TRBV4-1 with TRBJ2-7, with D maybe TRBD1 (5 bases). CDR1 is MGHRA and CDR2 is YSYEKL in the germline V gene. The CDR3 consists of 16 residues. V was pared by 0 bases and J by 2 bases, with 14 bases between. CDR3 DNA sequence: TGCGCCAGCAGCCAAGATGGGGCAGGCGATACCTACGAGCAGTACTTC. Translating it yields CASSQDGAGDTYEQYF.

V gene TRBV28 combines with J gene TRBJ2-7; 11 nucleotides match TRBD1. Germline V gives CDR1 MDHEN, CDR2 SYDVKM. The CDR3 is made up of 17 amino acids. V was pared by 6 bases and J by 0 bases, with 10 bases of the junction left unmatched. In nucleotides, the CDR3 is TGTGCCAGCAGCGGACAGGGGGCGCCCCTTTTCTCCTACGAGCAGTACTTC. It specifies CASSGQGAPLFSYEQYF.